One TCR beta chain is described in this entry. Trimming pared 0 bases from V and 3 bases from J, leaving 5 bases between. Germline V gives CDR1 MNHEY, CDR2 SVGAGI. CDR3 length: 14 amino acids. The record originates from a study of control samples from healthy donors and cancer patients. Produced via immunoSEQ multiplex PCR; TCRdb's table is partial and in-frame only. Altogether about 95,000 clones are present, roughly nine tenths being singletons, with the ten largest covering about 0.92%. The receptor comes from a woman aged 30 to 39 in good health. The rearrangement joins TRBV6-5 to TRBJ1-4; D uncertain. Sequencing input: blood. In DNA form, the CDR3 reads TGTGCCAGCAGTTACTCGGGTGCTAATGAAAAACTGTTTTTT. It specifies CASSYSGANEKLFF.